The TCR beta chain described here comes from a study of blood T cells in healthy people across ages. Study results and limitations: Long-lived donors exceeded aged donors in naive CD4+ cells and diversity. The fall in TCR beta diversity per million T cells was roughly linear with age.

Every donor provided around 9.3 milliliters of peripheral blood. CDR1 and CDR2 (germline): MDHEN, SYDVKM. Trimming removed 6 bases from V and 2 bases from J, with 17 bases in between. The CDR3 runs 15 residues. This clonotype showed up just a few times. Its cognate antigen is unknown. PCR was performed a second time for roughly 7 to 12 cycles using a sample-barcoded 5' primer and a J-beta primer mix. One entry per CDR3 protein results from TCRdb running MiXCR on the 5' RACE reads. Of approximately 1.5 million distinct CDR3 sequences in the sample, roughly 32% are singletons; the top ten hold 11%. Sequenced: blood. The chain is built from TRBV28 and TRBJ2-7; perhaps D is TRBD1 or TRBD2 (5 bases each). This receptor was obtained from a woman aged 25 to 39 in good health. The CDR3 here is CASRGTRDGPYEQYF. Written as DNA, the CDR3 is TGTGCCAGCAGAGGTACTCGGGACGGGCCCTACGAGCAGTACTTC. The full variable domain, completed using reference TRBV28 and TRBJ2-7, is DVKVTQSSRYLVKRTGEKVFLECVQDMDHENMFWYRQDPGLGLRLIYFSYDVKMKEKGDIPEGYSVSREKKERFSLILESASTNQTSMYLCASRGTRDGPYEQYFGPGTRLTVT.